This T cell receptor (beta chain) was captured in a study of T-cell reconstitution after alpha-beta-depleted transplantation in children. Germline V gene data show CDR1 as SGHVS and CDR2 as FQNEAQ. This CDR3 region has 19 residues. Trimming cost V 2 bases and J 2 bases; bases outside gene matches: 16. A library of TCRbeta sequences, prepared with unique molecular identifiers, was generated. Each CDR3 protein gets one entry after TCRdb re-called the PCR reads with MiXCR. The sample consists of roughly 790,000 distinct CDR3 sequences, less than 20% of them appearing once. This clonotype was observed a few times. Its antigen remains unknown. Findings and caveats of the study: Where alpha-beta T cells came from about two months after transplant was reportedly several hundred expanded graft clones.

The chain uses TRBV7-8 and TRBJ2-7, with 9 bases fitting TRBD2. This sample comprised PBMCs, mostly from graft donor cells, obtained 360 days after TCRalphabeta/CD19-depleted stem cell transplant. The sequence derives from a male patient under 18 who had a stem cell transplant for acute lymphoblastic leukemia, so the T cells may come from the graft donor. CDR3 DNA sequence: TGTGCCAGCAGCTTACCCCTCGGGACTAGCATTATACATCCCTACGAGCAGTACTTC. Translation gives CASSLPLGTSIIHPYEQYF.